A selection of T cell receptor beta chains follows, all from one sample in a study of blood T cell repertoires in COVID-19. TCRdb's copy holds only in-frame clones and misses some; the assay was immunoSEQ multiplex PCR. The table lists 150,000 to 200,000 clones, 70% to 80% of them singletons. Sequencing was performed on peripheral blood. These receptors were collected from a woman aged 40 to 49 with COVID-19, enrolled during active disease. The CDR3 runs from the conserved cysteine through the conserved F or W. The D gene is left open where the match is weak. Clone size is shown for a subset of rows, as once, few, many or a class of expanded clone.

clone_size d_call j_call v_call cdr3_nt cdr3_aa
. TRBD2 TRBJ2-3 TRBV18 TGTGCCAGCTCAGTAGCGGGAGGGCCCTCAGATACGCAGTATTTT CASSVAGGPSDTQYF
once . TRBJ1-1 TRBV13 TGTGCCAGCAGCCCCTCTTGGACTCAGGGGACTGAAGCTTTCTTT CASSPSWTQGTEAFF
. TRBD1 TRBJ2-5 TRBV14 TGTGCCAGCAGCCAGAGACAGGGGGCATTCGAGACCCAGTACTTC CASSQRQGAFETQYF
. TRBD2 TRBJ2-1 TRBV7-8 TGTGCCAGCAGCGTATCCGGGGGGGCCTACAATGAGCAGTTCTTC CASSVSGGAYNEQFF
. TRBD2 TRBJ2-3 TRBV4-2 TGTGCCAGCAGCCCGCGCGGGGGAAGCACAGATACGCAGTATTTT CASSPRGGSTDTQYF
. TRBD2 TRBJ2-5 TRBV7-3 TGTGCCAGCAGCTTAGTAGCGGGGGGGCGTGAGACCCAGTACTTC CASSLVAGGRETQYF
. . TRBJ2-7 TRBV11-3 TGTGCCAGCAGCTTGGCGACGGGAACCTACGAGCAGTACTTC CASSLATGTYEQYF
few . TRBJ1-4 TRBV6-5 TGTGCCAGCAGCCGGACGGGGTTGCAAGAAAAACTGTTTTTT CASSRTGLQEKLFF
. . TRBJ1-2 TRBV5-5 TGTGCCAGCAGCTCCGGGACATCTAACTATGGCTACACCTTC CASSSGTSNYGYTF
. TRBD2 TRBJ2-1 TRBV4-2 TGTGCCAGCAGCCAAAAAACTAGCGGGAGTTCCTACAATGAGCAGTTCTTC CASSQKTSGSSYNEQFF
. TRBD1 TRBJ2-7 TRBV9 TGTGCCAGCAGCGGAGCGGACAGGGGGGAGCAGTACTTC CASSGADRGEQYF
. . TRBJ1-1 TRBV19 TGTGCCAGTAGTATCAGGATGGGGGCCGGTTTAAACACTGAAGCTTTCTTT CASSIRMGAGLNTEAFF
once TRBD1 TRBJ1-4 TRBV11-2 TGTGCCAGCAGCTTAGTCCCGGGACAGGGATCGGTATACGAAAAACTGTTTTTT CASSLVPGQGSVYEKLFF
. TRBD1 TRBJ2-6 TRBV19 TGTGCCAGTAGTATACCGACAGGGCTGTTCAGCTCTGGGGCCAACGTCCTGACTTTC CASSIPTGLFSSGANVLTF
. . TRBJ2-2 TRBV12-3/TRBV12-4 TGTGCGAGCGCACAGGGAGTCACCGGGGAGCTGTTTTTT CASAQGVTGELFF
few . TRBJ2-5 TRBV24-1 TGTGCCACCAGTGATTCCAGGAAAAGTTTCGGGGGAGAGACCCAGTACTTC CATSDSRKSFGGETQYF
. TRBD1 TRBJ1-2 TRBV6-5 TGTGCCAGCAGTTACTCCGGGACAGGGGTCCTTTATGGCTACACCTTC CASSYSGTGVLYGYTF
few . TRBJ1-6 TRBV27 TGTGCCAGCAGTGGGTTGGAGTGGGTGGCGGGGGATTCACCCCTCCACTTT CASSGLEWVAGDSPLHF
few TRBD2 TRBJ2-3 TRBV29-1 TGCAGCGTTGCGCGCGGGACTACTACGGTAGATACGCAGTATTTT CSVARGTTTVDTQYF
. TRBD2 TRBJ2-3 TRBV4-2 TGTGCCAGCAGCCAAGCGCTAGCGGGAGTGGGTGATACGCAGTATTTT CASSQALAGVGDTQYF
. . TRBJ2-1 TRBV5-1 TGCGCCAGCAGTGGGTTTGGAGCGGGTTACAATGAGCAGTTCTTC CASSGFGAGYNEQFF
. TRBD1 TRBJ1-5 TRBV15 TGTGCCACCAGCTCCTCAGGGGGGAGACAGCCCCAGCATTTT CATSSSGGRQPQHF
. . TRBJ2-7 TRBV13 TGTGCCAGCAGCGCCCTGGGGGCGATCCACGAGCAGTACTTC CASSALGAIHEQYF
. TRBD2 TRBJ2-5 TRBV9 TGTGCCAGCAGCGTAGGGTCGGCTAGCGGGCGGTGGGAGACCCAGTACTTC CASSVGSASGRWETQYF
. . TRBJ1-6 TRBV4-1 TGCGCCAGCAGCACGGAGGGAAGAGAGAATTCACCCCTCCACTTT CASSTEGRENSPLHF
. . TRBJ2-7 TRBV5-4 TGTGCCAGCAGCATCGACAGTTACGAGCAGTACTTC CASSIDSYEQYF
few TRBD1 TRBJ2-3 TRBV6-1 TGTGCCAGCAGTGAATTCCCCGGACAGGGACACACAGATACGCAGTATTTT CASSEFPGQGHTDTQYF
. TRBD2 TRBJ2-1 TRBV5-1 TGCGCCAGCAGCTTGGGGAAGCGGGAGAGCTCCTACAATGAGCAGTTCTTC CASSLGKRESSYNEQFF
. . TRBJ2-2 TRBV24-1 TGTGCCACCAGTGAGCCGGGCACCGGGGAGCTGTTTTTT CATSEPGTGELFF
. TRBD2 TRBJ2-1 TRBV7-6 TGTGCCAGCAGCTTAGGACCGGGAGGGATAGATGAGCAGTTCTTC CASSLGPGGIDEQFF
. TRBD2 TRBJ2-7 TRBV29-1 TGCAGCGTTGGTAGCGGGGTCGGCGAGCAGTACTTC CSVGSGVGEQYF
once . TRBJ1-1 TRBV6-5 TGTGCCAGCTACAGGGCCCTCTTTACAGTGACTGAAGCTTTCTTT CASYRALFTVTEAFF
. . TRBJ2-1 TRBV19 TGTGCCAGTAGTAGGCAGGGTTCCTACAATGAGCAGTTCTTC CASSRQGSYNEQFF